This T cell receptor beta chain was sequenced in a study of blood T cell repertoires in COVID-19. Libraries were prepared by immunoSEQ multiplex PCR; TCRdb keeps only in-frame clonotypes and omits some of them. Of 200,000 to 250,000 clones in the sample, 80% to 85% were seen once. This clone was counted once. The CDR3 is 16 residues long. Germline CDR1 SGHVS, CDR2 FNYEAQ. V shed 3 bases and J 3 bases; nucleotides not matched to a gene: 11. The chain combines TRBV7-6 with TRBJ2-7; TRBD1 aligns across 7 bases. The source material was peripheral blood. This receptor was taken from a woman in her twenties or thirties who had recovered from COVID-19. CDR3 residues: CASSFSTGFEVYEQYF. The CDR3 nucleotides are TGTGCCAGCAGCTTTTCGACAGGGTTTGAAGTCTACGAGCAGTACTTC.